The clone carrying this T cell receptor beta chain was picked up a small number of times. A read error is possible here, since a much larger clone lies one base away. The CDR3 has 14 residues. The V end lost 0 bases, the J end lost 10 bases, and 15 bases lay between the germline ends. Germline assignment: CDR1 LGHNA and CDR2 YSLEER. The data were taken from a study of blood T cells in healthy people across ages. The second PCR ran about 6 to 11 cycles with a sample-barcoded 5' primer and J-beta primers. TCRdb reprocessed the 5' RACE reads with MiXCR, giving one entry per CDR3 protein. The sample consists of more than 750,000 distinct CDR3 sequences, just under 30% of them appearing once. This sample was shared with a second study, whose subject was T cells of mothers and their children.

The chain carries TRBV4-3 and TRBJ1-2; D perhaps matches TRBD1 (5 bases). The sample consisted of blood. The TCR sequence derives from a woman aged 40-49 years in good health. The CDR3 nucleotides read TGCGCCAGCAGCCAAGAGGTCAGGGAGGATGACTACACCTTC. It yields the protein CASSQEVREDDYTF.